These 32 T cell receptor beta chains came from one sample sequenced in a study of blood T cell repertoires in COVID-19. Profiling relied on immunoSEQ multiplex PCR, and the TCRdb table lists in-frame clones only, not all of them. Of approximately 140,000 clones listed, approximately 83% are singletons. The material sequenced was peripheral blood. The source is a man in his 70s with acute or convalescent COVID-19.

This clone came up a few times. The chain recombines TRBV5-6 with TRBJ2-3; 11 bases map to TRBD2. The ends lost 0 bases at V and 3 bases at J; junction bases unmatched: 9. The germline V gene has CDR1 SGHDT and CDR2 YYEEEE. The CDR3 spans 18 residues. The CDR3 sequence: CASSLGPTLAGVTDTQYF. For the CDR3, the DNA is TGTGCCAGCAGCTTGGGTCCGACACTAGCGGGAGTGACAGATACGCAGTATTTT.

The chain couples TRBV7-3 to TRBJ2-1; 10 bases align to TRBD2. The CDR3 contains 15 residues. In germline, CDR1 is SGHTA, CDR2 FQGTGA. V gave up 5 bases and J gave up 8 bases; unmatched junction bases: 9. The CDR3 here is CASSTTGTSADEQFF. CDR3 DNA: TGTGCCAGCAGCACCACCGGGACTAGCGCGGATGAGCAGTTCTTC.

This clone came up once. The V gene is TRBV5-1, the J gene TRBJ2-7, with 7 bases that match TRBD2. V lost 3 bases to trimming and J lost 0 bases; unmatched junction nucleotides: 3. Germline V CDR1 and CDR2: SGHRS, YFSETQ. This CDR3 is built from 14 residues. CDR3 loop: CASSSLAASYEQYF. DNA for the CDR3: TGCGCCAGCAGCTCTCTAGCGGCCTCCTACGAGCAGTACTTC.

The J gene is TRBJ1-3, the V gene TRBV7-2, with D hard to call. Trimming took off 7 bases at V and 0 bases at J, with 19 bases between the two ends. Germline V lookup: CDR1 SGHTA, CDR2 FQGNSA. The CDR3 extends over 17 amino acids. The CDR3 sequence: CASTLSRGGSSGNTIYF. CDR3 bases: TGTGCCAGCACCCTTTCCCGCGGAGGGAGCTCTGGAAACACCATATATTTT.

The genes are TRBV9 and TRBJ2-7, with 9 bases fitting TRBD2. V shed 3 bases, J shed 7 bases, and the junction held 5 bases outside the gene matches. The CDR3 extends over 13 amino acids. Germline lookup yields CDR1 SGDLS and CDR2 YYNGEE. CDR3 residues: CASSALTSGEQYF. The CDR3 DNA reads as TGTGCCAGCAGCGCCCTAACTAGCGGGGAGCAGTACTTC.

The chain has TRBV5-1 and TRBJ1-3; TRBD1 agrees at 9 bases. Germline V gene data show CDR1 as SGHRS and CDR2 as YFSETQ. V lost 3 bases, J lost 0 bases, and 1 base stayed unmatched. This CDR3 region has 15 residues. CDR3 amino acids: CASSWTGDSGNTIYF. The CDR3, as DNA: TGCGCCAGCAGCTGGACAGGGGACTCTGGAAACACCATATATTTT.

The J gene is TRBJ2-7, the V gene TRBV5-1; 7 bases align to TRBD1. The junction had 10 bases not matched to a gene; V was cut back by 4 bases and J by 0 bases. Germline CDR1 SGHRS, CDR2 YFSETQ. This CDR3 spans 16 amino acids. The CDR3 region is CASSPQGVASSYEQYF. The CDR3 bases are TGCGCCAGCAGCCCCCAGGGGGTGGCCAGCTCCTACGAGCAGTACTTC.

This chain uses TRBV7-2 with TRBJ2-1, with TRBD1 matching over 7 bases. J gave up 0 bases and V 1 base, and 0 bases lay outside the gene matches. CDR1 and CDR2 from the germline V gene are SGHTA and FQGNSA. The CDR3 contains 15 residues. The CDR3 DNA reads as TGTGCCAGCAGCTTAGGGGACAGCTCCTACAATGAGCAGTTCTTC. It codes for CASSLGDSSYNEQFF.

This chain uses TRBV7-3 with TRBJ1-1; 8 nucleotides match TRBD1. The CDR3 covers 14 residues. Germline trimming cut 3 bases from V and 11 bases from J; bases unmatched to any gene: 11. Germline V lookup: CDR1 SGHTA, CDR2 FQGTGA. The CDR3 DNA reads TGTGCCAGCAGCTTGTACGGGACAGGAGGAGAGGCTTTCTTT. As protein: CASSLYGTGGEAFF.

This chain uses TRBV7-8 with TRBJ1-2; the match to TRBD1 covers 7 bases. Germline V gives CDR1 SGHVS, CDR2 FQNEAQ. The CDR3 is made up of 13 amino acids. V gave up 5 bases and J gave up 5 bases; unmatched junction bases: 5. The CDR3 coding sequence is TGTGCCAGCAGCCTCGGGACAGAGTATGGCTACACCTTC. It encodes CASSLGTEYGYTF.

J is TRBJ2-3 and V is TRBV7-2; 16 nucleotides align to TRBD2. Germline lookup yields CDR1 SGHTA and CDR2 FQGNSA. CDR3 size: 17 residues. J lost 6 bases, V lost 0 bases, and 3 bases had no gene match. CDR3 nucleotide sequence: TGTGCCAGCAGCTTAGCGGGACTAGCGGGAGGGCCGGATACGCAGTATTTT. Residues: CASSLAGLAGGPDTQYF.

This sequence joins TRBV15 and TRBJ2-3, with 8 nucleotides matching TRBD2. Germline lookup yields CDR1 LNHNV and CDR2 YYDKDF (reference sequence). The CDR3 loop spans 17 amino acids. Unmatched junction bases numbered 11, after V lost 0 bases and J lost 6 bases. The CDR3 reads CATSRDQLAGVLDTQYF. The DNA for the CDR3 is TGTGCCACCAGCAGAGATCAGCTAGCGGGCGTATTGGATACGCAGTATTTT.

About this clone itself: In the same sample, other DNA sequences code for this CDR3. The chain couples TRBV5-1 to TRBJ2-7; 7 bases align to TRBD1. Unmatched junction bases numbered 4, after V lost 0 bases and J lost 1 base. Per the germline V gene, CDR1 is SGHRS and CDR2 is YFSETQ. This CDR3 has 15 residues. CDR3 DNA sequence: TGCGCCAGCAGCTTGGGTGCAGGGGGATCCTACGAGCAGTACTTC. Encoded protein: CASSLGAGGSYEQYF.

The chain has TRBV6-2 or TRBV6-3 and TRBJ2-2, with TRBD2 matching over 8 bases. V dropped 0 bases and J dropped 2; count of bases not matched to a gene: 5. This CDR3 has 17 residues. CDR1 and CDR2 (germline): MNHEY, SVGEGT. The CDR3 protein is CASSYSPSGFNTGELFF. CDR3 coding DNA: TGTGCCAGCAGTTACTCGCCTAGCGGGTTTAACACCGGGGAGCTGTTTTTT.

The chain's CDR3 is CASIPGLAGAEQYF. For the CDR3, the DNA is TGTGCCAGCATCCCCGGACTAGCGGGAGCCGAGCAGTACTTC. This chain joins TRBV2 and TRBJ2-7; TRBD2 agrees at 13 bases. V was pared by 7 bases and J by 6 bases, with 6 bases of the junction left unmatched. The CDR3 loop spans 14 amino acids. Germline V gives CDR1 SNHLY, CDR2 FYNNEI.

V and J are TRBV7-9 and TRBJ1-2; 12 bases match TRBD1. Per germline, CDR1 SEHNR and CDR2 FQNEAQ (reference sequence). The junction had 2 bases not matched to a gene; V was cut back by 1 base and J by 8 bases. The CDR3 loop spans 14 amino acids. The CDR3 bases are TGTGCCAGCAGCTTAGTGGGACAGGGGGCAGGCTACACCTTC. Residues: CASSLVGQGAGYTF. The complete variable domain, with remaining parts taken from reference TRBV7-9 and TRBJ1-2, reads DTGVSQNPRHKITKRGQNVTFRCDPISEHNRLYWYRQTLGQGPEFLTYFQNEAQLEKSRLLSDRFSAERPKGSFSTLEIQRTEQGDSAMYLCASSLVGQGAGYTFGSGTRLTVV.

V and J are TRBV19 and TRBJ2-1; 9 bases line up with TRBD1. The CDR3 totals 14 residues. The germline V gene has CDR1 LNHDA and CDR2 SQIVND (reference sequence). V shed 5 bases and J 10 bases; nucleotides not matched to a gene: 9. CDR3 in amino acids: CASSPPGTGSEQFF. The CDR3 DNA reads TGTGCCAGTAGTCCCCCCGGGACAGGGAGCGAGCAGTTCTTC. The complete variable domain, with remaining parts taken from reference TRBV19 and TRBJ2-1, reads DGGITQSPKYLFRKEGQNVTLSCEQNLNHDAMYWYRQDPGQGLRLIYYSQIVNDFQKGDIAEGYSVSREKKESFPLTVTSAQKNPTAFYLCASSPPGTGSEQFFGPGTRLTVL.

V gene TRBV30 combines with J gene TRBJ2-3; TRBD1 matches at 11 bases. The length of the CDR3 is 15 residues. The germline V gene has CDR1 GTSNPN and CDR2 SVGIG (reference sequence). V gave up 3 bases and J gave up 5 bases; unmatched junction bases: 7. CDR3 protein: CAWSARTGGIDTQYF. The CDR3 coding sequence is TGTGCCTGGAGCGCTCGGACAGGGGGCATAGATACGCAGTATTTT.

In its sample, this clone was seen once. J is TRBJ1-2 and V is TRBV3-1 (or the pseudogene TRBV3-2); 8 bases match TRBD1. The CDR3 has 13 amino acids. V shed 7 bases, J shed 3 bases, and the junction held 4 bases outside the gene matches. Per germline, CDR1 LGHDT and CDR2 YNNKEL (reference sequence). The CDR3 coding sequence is TGTGCCAGCACCGGACAGGGCGACTATGGCTACACCTTC. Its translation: CASTGQGDYGYTF.

CDR3 protein: CATSREPGNYEQYF. The CDR3 DNA sequence: TGTGCCACCAGCAGAGAACCAGGCAACTACGAGCAGTACTTC. V gene TRBV15 combines with J gene TRBJ2-7; no definite D call. The ends were cut back, 0 bases at V and 3 bases at J, with 9 bases in the middle. The germline gives CDR1 LNHNV, CDR2 YYDKDF (reference sequence). The CDR3 sequence is 14 residues long.

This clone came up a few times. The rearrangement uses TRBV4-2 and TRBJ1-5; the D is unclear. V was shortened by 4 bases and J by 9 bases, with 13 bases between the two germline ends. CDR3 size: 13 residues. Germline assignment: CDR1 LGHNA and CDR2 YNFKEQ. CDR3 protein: CASSPDTARPQHF. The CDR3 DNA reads TGTGCCAGCAGCCCTGACACCGCCCGGCCCCAGCATTTT.

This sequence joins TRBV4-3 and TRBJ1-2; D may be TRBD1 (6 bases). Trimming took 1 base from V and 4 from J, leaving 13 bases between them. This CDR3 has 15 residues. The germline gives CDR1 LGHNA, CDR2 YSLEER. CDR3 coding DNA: TGCGCCAGCAGCCAAGGACTCGGGACACCCTATGGCTACACCTTC. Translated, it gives CASSQGLGTPYGYTF.

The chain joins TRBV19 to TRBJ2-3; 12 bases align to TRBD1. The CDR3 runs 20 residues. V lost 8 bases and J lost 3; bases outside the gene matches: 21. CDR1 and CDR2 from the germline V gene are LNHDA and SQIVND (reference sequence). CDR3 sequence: CASDSIAGTGGSRQTDTQYF. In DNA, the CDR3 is TGTGCCAGTGATTCAATTGCCGGGACAGGGGGCTCTAGGCAGACAGATACGCAGTATTTT.

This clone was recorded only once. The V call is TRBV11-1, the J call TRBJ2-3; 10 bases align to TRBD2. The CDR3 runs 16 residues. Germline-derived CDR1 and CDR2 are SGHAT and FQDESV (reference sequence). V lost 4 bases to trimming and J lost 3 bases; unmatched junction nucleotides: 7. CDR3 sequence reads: CASSSPSGRRTDTQYF. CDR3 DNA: TGTGCCAGCAGCTCCCCTAGCGGGAGAAGGACAGATACGCAGTATTTT.

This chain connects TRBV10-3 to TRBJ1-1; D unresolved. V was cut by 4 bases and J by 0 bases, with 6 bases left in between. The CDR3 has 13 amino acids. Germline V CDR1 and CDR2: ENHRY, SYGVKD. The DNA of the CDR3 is TGTGCCATCAGTGTTACACTGAACACTGAAGCTTTCTTT. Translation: CAISVTLNTEAFF.

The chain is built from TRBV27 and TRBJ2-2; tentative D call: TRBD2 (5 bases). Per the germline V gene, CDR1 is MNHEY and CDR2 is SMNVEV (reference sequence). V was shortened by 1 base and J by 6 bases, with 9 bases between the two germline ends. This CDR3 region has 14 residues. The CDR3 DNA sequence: TGTGCCAGCAGTTTATTTCTAGCAGCCGGGGAGCTGTTTTTT. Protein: CASSLFLAAGELFF.

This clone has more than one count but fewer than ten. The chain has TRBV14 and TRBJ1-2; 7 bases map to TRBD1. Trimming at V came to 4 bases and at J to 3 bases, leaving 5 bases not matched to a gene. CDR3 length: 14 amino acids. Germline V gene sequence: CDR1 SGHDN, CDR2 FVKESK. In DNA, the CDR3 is TGTGCCAGCAGCCCCCGGGACAGCTACTATGGCTACACCTTC. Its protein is CASSPRDSYYGYTF.

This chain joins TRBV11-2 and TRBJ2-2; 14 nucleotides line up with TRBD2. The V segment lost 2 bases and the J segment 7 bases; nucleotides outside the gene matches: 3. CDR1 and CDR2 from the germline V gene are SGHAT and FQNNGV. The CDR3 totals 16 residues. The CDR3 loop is CASSLRLAGGNGELFF. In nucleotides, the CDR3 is TGTGCCAGCAGCTTACGACTAGCGGGAGGGAACGGGGAGCTGTTTTTT. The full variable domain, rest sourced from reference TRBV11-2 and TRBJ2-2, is EAGVAQSPRYKIIEKRQSVAFWCNPISGHATLYWYQQILGQGPKLLIQFQNNGVVDDSQLPKDRFSAERLKGVDSTLKIQPAKLEDSAVYLCASSLRLAGGNGELFFGEGSRLTVL.

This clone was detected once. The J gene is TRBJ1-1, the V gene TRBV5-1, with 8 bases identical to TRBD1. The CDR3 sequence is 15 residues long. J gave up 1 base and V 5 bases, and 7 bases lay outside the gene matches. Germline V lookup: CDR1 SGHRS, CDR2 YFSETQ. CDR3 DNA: TGCGCCAGCAGGGGGGGACAGGCGGCGAACACTGAAGCTTTCTTT. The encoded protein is CASRGGQAANTEAFF.

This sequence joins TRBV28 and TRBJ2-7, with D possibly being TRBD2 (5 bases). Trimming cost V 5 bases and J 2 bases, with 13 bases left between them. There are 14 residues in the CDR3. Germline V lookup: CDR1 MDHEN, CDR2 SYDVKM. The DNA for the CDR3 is TGTGCCAGCAGTCCGGACTTTGCGGCCTACGAGCAGTACTTC. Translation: CASSPDFAAYEQYF.

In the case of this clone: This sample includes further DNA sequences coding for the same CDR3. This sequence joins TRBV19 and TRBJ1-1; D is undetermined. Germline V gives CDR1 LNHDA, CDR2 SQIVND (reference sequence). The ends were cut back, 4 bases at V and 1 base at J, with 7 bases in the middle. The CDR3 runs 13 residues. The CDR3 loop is CASSTRQNTEAFF. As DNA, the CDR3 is TGTGCCAGTAGTACCCGACAGAACACTGAAGCTTTCTTT.

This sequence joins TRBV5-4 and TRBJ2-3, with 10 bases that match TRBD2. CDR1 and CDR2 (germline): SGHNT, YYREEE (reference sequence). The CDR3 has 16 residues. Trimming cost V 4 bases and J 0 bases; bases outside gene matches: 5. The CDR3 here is CASSLGLAISTDTQYF. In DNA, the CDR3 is TGTGCCAGCAGCCTGGGACTAGCGATTAGCACAGATACGCAGTATTTT.